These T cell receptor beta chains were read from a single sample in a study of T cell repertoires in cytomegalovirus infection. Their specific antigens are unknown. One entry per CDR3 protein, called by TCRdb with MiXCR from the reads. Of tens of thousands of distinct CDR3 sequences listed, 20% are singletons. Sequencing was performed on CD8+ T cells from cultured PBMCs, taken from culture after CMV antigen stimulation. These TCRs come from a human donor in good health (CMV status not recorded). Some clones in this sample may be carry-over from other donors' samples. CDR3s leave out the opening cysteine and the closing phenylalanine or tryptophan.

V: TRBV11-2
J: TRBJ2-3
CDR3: ASSEGAPTQY

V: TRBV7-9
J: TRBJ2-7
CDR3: ASSLVDWDSSYEQY

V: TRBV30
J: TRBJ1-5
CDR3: AWSAGEGNQPQH

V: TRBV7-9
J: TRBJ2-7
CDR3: ASSSPGQVGYEQY

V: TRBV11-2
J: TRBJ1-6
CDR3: ASSLGARDRLNSPLH

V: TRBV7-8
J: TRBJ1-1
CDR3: ASSLDNLDTEAF

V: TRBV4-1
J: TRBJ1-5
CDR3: ASSQVPGNSNQPQH

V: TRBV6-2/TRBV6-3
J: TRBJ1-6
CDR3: ASSPSGTGANSPLH

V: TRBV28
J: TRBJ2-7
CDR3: ASSLRTGSPPYEQY

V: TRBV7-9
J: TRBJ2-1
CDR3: ASSLSGRIGYNEQF

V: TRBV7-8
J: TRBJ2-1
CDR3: ASSHAGAHEQF

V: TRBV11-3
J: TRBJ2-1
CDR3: ASSFSSMSNEQF

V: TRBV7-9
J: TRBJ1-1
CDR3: ASSIQQGVNTEAF

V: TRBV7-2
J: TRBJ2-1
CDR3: ASSLIAGEYQFREQF

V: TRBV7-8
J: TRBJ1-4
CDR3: ASSLAFRDTNEKLF

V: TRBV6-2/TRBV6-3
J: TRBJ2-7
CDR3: ASSYESAEQY

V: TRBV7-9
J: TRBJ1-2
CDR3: ASSFEGGVSYGYT

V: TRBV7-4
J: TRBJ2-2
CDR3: ASSILGELF

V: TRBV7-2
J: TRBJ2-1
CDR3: ASSLAQGGNEQF

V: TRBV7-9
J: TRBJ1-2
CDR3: ASSPGGTDPNYGYT

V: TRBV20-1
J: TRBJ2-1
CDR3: SASVAMGQGGVSSYNEQF

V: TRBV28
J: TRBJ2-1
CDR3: ASSRPRTAYNEQF

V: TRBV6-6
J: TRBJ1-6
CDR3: ASRSDAYGSPLH

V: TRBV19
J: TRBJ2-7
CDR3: ASKAGTSYEQY

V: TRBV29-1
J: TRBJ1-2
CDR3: SVEIPGSGSTYGYT

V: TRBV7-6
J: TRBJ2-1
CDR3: ASSLTDRISYNEQF

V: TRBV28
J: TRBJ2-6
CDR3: ASSTDRDISISGANVLT

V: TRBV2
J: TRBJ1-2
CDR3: ASSGNRDSNYGYT